This note documents a single T cell receptor (beta chain) sequence. This sample stems from a study of shared clonotypes between healthy human individuals. The method was immunoSEQ multiplex PCR; TCRdb's version includes in-frame clones alone and lacks a portion of them. The sample holds approximately 1.5 million clones, 98% seen once. This CDR3 comprises 13 residues. In germline, CDR1 is MGHRA, CDR2 YSYEKL. The ends were cut back, 1 base at V and 6 bases at J, with 6 bases in the middle. The gene calls are TRBV4-1 and TRBJ1-4; no definite D call. The receptor comes from a man aged 25-45 years in good health. Material for sequencing was naive CD4+ T cells sorted from blood. The subset is: CD45RA+ positively selected. As DNA, the CDR3 is TGCGCCAGCAGCCAAGCGGGGTATGAAAAACTGTTTTTT. It translates to CASSQAGYEKLFF.